This TCR beta chain was sequenced during a study of blood T cell repertoires in COVID-19. Study context: Some COVID-19 samples were acute and others convalescent; all came from the United States, Italy and Spain. From T cells, B-cell-depleted T cells, or PBMCs came the material, which was cDNA or gDNA.

The CDR3 loop spans 14 amino acids. The germline gives CDR1 SGHTA, CDR2 FQGNSA. With 4 bases clipped from V and 5 bases from J, the junction kept 3 bases outside the gene matches. TCRdb's copy holds only in-frame clones and misses some; the assay was immunoSEQ multiplex PCR. Of 250,000 to 350,000 clones in the sample, about 91% were seen once. Sequencing used peripheral blood. The sequence was collected from an older woman with acute or convalescent COVID-19. The chain employs TRBV7-2 and TRBJ1-4, with TRBD1 identical over 8 bases. CDR3 region: CASSSGTGNEKLFF. CDR3 DNA sequence: TGTGCCAGCAGCTCCGGGACAGGCAATGAAAAACTGTTTTTT.